This is a list of T cell receptor beta chains from one sample in a study of T cell changes during pregnancy in multiple sclerosis. Here immunoSEQ multiplex PCR was the method, and the copy in TCRdb shows in-frame clones only, minus some. The sample yields around 96,000 clones, around 93% seen once. The sample here was peripheral blood, taken in the third trimester of pregnancy. These TCRs come from a female donor with multiple sclerosis, enrolled in a pregnancy study. Each CDR3 is given with its conserved first and last residue. The D gene is left open where the match is weak. Clone size, where shown, is once, few, many, or a class for clones that have expanded.

D gene,V gene,CDR3 length,clone size,CDR3 protein
TRBD1,TRBV9,16,NA,CASSRIRTGPNTEAFF
NA,TRBV11-1,15,NA,CASSLAPGRVETQYF
NA,TRBV6-6,14,NA,CASSYGTSRNEQYF
TRBD2,TRBV7-2,12,NA,CASGLAVSEQYF
NA,TRBV7-8,15,NA,CASSSKGRGDTEAFF
NA,TRBV4-3,14,NA,CASSRGRMNTEAFF
TRBD2,TRBV7-9,17,NA,CASSQNLPGLAKDTQYF
TRBD1,TRBV6-5,15,few,CASSYGTGGNYGYTF
NA,TRBV28,14,NA,CASKQTDSYNEQFF
NA,TRBV7-3,13,NA,CASSLSAVGTQYF
TRBD1,TRBV7-9,16,NA,CASSLAPTGTGEKLFF
TRBD1,TRBV2,14,NA,CASSPGTGKETQYF
TRBD1,TRBV19,14,NA,CASSAKTGVAEAFF
NA,TRBV28,15,NA,CASSSPGLVPYGYTF
NA,TRBV6-5,13,NA,CASSLNSYREQYF
NA,TRBV4-1,14,NA,CASSQAGEGYEQYF
TRBD1,TRBV6-5,12,NA,CASFTGGTEAFF
NA,TRBV7-9,14,NA,CASSLAFGVDEQFF
NA,TRBV28,12,NA,CASLWGGTEAFF
NA,TRBV7-2,14,NA,CASSHGLISYEQYF
TRBD2,TRBV27,16,NA,CASSVKSGSFSYEQYF
NA,TRBV29-1,13,NA,CSVEKGGGNTIYF
NA,TRBV28,14,NA,CASREQGRGTEAFF
TRBD1,TRBV7-9,12,NA,CASSSNRGEQYF
TRBD2,TRBV5-4,20,NA,CASSLFSSGSSQSGGHEQYF
NA,TRBV5-1,15,NA,CASSLGPGRFETQYF
NA,TRBV7-9,15,NA,CASSLWAGVRQPQHF
TRBD1,TRBV28,15,NA,CASSRTGETNEKLFF
TRBD1,TRBV4-3,15,NA,CASSQVRGTGDEQYF
NA,TRBV7-8,17,NA,CASSLSGGQGGPGELFF
NA,TRBV5-6,16,NA,CASSLPMGANTGELFF
TRBD2,TRBV27,11,once,CASTFSGKQYF
TRBD2,TRBV9,17,NA,CASSVDPQGLVSDEQFF
NA,TRBV4-1,12,NA,CASSRAGDTQYF
NA,TRBV4-3,14,NA,CASSQDVQEYEQYF
NA,TRBV20-1,11,NA,CSASDSYEQYF
NA,TRBV6-5,15,NA,CASSYGGGSTDTQYF
TRBD1,TRBV11-2,17,NA,CASSFANLDRGNTEAFF
NA,TRBV27,14,NA,CASSLTGTYNEQFF
TRBD1,TRBV6-5,13,NA,CASSPGTGLTQYF
NA,TRBV7-6,14,NA,CASSPPGQNTEAFF
NA,TRBV28,13,NA,CASFPSGSETQYF
NA,TRBV2,16,NA,CASSGPWAGRADTQYF
TRBD1,TRBV7-6,17,NA,CASSDGQGLSTNEKLFF
TRBD1,TRBV6-5,15,NA,CASSSHGTGEIGYTF
TRBD1,TRBV27,14,NA,CASSLGQGGYEQYF
NA,TRBV7-2,13,NA,CASSRQASYEQYF